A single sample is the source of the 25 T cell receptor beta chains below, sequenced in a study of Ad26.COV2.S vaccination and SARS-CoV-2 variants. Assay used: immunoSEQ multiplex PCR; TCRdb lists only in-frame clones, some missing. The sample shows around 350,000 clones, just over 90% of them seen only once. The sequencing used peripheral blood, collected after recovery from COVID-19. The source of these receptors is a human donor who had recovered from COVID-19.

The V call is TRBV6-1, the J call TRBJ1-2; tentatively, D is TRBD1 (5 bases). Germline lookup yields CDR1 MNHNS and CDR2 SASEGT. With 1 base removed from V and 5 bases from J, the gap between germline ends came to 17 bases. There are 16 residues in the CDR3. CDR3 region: CASSEGSPGYWYGYTF. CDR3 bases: TGTGCCAGCAGTGAAGGGTCCCCAGGGTATTGGTATGGCTACACCTTC.

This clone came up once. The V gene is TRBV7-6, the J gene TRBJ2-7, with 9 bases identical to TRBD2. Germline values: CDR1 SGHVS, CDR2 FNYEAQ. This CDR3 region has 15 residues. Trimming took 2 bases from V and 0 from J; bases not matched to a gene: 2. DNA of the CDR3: TGTGCCAGCAGCTTAAGCGGGGGGAGCTCCTACGAGCAGTACTTC. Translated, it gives CASSLSGGSSYEQYF.

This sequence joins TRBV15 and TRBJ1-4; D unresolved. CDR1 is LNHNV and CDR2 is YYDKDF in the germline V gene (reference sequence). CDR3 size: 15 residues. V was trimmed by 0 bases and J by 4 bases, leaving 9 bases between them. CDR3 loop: CATSRDHRNNEKLFF. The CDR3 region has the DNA TGTGCCACCAGCAGAGATCATCGGAATAATGAAAAACTGTTTTTT.

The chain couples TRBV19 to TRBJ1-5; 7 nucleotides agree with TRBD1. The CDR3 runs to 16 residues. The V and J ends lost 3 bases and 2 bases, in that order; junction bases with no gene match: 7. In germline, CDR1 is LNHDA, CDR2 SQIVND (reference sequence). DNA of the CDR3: TGTGCCAGTAGTATTCGAACAGGGGACGGCAATCAGCCCCAGCATTTT. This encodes CASSIRTGDGNQPQHF.

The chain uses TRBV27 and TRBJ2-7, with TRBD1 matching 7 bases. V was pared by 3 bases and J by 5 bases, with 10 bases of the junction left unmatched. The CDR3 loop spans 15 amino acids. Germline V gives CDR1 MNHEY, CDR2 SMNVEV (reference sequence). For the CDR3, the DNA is TGTGCCAGCAGTTTCAGCAGGACAGGTGGGAACGAGCAGTACTTC. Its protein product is CASSFSRTGGNEQYF.

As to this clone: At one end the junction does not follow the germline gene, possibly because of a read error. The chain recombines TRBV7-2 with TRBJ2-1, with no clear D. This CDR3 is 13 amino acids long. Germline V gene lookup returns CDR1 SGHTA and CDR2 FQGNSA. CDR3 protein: CASSRAAYSEQFF. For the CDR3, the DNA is TGTGCCAGCTCTCGGGCGGCCTACAGTGAGCAGTTCTTC.

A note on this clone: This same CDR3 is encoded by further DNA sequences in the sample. Here the CDR3 DNA reads TGTGCCAGCAGCTTTAATTCCTACGAGCAGTACTTC. This encodes CASSFNSYEQYF. The chain employs TRBV5-4 and TRBJ2-7; no firm D call. V was cut by 2 bases and J by 1 base, with 4 bases left in between. This CDR3 is built from 12 residues. The V gene's germline CDR1 is SGHNT and CDR2 YYREEE (reference sequence). Looking up the rest from reference TRBV5-4 and TRBJ2-7 gives the full variable domain: ETGVTQSPTHLIKTRGQQVTLRCSSQSGHNTVSWYQQALGQGPQFIFQYYREEENGRGNFPPRFSGLQFPNYSSELNVNALELDDSALYLCASSFNSYEQYFGPGTRLTVT.

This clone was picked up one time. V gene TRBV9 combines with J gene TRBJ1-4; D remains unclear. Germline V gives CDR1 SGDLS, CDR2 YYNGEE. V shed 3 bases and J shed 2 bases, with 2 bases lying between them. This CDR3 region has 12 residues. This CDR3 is CASSATNEKLFF. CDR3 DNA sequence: TGTGCCAGCAGCGCCACTAATGAAAAACTGTTTTTT.

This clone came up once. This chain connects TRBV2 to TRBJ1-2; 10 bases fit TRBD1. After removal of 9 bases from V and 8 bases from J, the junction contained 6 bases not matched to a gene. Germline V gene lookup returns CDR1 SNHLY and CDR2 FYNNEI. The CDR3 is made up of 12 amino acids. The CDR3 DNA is TGTGCCAGGGAGGACAGGGGGTTGGGCTACACCTTC. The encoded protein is CAREDRGLGYTF.

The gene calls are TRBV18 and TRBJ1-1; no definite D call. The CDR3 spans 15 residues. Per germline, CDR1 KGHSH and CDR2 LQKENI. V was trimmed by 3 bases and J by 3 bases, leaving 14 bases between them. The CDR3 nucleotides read TGTGCCAGCTCACCGCAGGCCATGCAGGACACTGAAGCTTTCTTT. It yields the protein CASSPQAMQDTEAFF.

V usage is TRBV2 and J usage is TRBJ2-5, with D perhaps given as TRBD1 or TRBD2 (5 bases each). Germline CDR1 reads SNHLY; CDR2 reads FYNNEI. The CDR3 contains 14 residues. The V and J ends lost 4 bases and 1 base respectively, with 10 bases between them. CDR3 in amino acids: CASSAGPTQETQYF. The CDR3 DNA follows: TGTGCCAGCAGTGCGGGGCCAACCCAAGAGACCCAGTACTTC.

In DNA form, the CDR3 reads TGTGCCACCAGTGATACAGGGAGGAACTATGGCTACACCTTC. As protein: CATSDTGRNYGYTF. The chain has TRBV24-1 and TRBJ1-2; D is possibly TRBD1 (6 bases). Germline-derived CDR1 and CDR2 are KGHDR and SFDVKD. The CDR3 is made up of 14 amino acids. The ends were cut back, 3 bases at V and 2 bases at J, with 9 bases in the middle.

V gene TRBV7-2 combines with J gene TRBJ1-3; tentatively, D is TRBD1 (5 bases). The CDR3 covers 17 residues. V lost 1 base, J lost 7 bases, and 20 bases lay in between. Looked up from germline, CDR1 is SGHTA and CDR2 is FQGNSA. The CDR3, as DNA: TGTGCCAGCAGCTTAGTCTCTGGGGCAGGCGGGAGGAACACCATATATTTT. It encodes CASSLVSGAGGRNTIYF.

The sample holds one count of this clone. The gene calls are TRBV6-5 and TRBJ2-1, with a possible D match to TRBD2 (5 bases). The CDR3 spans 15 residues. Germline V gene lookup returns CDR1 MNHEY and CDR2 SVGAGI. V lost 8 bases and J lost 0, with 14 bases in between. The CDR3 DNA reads TGTGCCAGCGATCTCCGGGGTTTCTCCTACAATGAGCAGTTCTTC. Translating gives CASDLRGFSYNEQFF.

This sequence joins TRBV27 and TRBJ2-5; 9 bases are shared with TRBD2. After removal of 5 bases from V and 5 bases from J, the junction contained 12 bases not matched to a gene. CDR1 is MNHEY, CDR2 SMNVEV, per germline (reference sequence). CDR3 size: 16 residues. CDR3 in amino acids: CASSRRSGGSRETQYF. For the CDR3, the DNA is TGTGCCAGCAGTCGCCGTAGCGGGGGTTCGAGGGAGACCCAGTACTTC.

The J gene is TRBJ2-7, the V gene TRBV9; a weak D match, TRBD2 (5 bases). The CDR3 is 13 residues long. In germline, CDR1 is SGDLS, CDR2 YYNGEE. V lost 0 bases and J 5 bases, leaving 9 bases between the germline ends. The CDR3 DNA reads TGTGCCAGCAGCGTAGCTTTCGGGGACGAGCAGTACTTC. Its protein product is CASSVAFGDEQYF.

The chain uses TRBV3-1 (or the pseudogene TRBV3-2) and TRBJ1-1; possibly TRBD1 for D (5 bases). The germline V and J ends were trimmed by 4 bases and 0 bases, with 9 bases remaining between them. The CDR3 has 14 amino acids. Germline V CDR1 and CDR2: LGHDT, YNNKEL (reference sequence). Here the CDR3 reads CASSLGTLNTEAFF. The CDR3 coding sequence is TGTGCCAGCAGCCTGGGGACGCTGAACACTGAAGCTTTCTTT.

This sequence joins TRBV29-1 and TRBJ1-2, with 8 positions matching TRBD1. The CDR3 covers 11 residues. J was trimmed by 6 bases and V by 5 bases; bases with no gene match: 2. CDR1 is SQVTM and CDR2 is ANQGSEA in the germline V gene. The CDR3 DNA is TGCAGCGTTCAGGGGGCGGATGGCTACACCTTC. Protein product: CSVQGADGYTF.

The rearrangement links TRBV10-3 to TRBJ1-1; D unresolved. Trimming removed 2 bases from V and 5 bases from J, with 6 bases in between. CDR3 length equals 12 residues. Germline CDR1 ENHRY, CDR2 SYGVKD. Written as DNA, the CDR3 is TGTGCCATCAGTGAGGGCAATACTGAAGCTTTCTTT. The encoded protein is CAISEGNTEAFF.

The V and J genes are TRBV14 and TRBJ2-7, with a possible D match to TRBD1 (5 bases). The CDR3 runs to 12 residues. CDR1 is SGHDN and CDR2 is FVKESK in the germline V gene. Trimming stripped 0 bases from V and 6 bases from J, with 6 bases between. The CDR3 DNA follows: TGTGCCAGCAGCCAAGATAGGGGCGAGCAGTACTTC. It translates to CASSQDRGEQYF.

The CDR3 DNA follows: TGTGCCAGCAGTGTCACAGGGTCTTCTGAAGCTTTCTTT. As protein: CASSVTGSSEAFF. The J gene is TRBJ1-1, the V gene TRBV6-4, with TRBD1 as a possible D gene (6 bases). The CDR3 sequence is 13 residues long. Trimming left V 4 bases short and J 6 bases short, with 12 bases between. Germline values: CDR1 MRHNA, CDR2 SNTAGT.

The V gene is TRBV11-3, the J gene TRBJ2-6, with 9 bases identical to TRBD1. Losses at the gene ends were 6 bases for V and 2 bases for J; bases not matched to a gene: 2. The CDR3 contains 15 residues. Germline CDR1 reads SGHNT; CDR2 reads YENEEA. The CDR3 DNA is TGTGCCAGCAGTCGACAGGGGGCTGGGGCCAACGTCCTGACTTTC. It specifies CASSRQGAGANVLTF.

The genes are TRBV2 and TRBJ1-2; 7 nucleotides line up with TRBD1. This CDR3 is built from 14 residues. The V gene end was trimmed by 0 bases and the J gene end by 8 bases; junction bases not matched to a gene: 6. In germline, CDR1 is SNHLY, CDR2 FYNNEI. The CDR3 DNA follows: TGTGCCAGCAGTGAAGCAGGGGGCGGATCGGGCTACACCTTC. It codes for CASSEAGGGSGYTF. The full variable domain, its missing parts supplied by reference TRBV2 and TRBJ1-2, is EPEVTQTPSHQVTQMGQEVILRCVPISNHLYFYWYRQILGQKVEFLVSFYNNEISEKSEIFDDQFSVERPDGSNFTLKIRSTKLEDSAMYFCASSEAGGGSGYTFGSGTRLTVV.

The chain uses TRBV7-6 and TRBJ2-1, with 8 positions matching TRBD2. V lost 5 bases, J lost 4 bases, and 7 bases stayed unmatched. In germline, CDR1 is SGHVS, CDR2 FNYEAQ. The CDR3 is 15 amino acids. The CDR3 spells CASSEKGGGYNEQFF. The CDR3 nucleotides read TGTGCCAGCAGCGAAAAGGGCGGGGGGTACAATGAGCAGTTCTTC.

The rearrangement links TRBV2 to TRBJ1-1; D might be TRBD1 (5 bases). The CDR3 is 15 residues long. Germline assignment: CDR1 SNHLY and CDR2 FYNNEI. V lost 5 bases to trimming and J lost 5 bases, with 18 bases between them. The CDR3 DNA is TGTGCCAGCAGTCCCGGCCCCGGGGGTAGGACTGAAGCTTTCTTT. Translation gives CASSPGPGGRTEAFF.